This T cell receptor beta chain is drawn from a study of T cell responses to AZD1222 COVID-19 vaccine. The CDR3 totals 13 residues. V was shortened by 5 bases and J by 6 bases, with 13 bases between the two germline ends. Germline lookup yields CDR1 LNHDA and CDR2 SQIVND (reference sequence). TCRdb's copy holds only in-frame clones and misses some; the assay was immunoSEQ multiplex PCR. The sample records 120,000 or so clones, roughly 87% being singletons. This receptor was obtained from an adult in good health. The chain joins TRBV19 to TRBJ1-1; D gene uncertain. The material was peripheral blood, obtained on day 0 of AZD1222 vaccination. The CDR3, as DNA: TGTGCCAGTAGTTTATTAGGGTCTGCTGAAGCTTTCTTT. Translation: CASSLLGSAEAFF.